This T cell receptor beta chain appears in the sequencing data of a study of early T cells in non-severe SARS-CoV-2 infection. Overall study context: Chains from this unsorted whole-blood bulk RNA could not be paired. Whole-study results and caveats: Anti-spike CD8 responses were favored in VDJdb matching, and private and CD4 specificities were missed.

Separate cDNA molecules each had unique molecular identifiers attached to them. TCRdb re-called the 5' RACE reads through MiXCR, storing one row per CDR3 protein. The sample consists of about 48,000 distinct CDR3 sequences, 7.7% of them appearing once. This clonotype was picked up many times. The antigen is unknown. V gave up 7 bases and J gave up 6 bases; unmatched junction bases: 9. There are 14 residues in the CDR3. The V gene's germline CDR1 is LNHDA and CDR2 SQIVND (reference sequence). The sequenced sample was whole blood. The sequence was collected from an adult who was a healthcare worker with PCR-confirmed SARS-CoV-2 infection or an uninfected control (not recorded which). The J gene is TRBJ1-5, the V gene TRBV19; 7 nucleotides match TRBD1. The CDR3 DNA follows: TGTGCCAGTACGCAGACAGGGATTCGTCAGCCCCAGCATTTT. Translating gives CASTQTGIRQPQHF.